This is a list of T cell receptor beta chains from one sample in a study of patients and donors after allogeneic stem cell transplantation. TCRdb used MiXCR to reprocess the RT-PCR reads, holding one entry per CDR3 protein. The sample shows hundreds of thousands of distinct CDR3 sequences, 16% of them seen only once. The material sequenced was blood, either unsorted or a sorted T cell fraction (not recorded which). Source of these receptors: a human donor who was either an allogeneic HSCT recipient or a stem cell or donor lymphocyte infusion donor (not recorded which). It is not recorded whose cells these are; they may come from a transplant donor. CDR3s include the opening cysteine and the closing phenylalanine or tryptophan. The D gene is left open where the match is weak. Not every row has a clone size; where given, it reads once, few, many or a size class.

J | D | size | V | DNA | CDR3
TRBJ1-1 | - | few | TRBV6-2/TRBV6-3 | TGTGCCAGCAGTTATGGGGCAGGGCTAACTGAAGCTTTCTTT | CASSYGAGLTEAFF
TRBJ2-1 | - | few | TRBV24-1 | TGTGCCACCAGTGATCCCGTTCGCGGATACAATGAGCAGTTCTTC | CATSDPVRGYNEQFF
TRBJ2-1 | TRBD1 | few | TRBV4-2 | TGTGCCAGCAGCCTACAGGGGGACTCGTCCAATGAGCAGTTCTTC | CASSLQGDSSNEQFF
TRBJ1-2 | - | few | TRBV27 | TGTGCCAGCAGTTTGGCGGGAAAATATGGCTACACCTTC | CASSLAGKYGYTF
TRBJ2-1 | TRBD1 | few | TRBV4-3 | TGCGCCAGCAGCCTTACACAGGGGAGAGGTTTAGATGAGCAGTTCTTC | CASSLTQGRGLDEQFF
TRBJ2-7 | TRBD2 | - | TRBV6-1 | TGTGCCAGCAGTGCCAAAGAGACTAGCGCCTTATACGAGCAGTACTTC | CASSAKETSALYEQYF
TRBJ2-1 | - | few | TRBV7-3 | TGTGCCAGCAGCTTATCACGTACCCCCAATGAGCAGTTCTTC | CASSLSRTPNEQFF
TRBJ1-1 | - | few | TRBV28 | TGTGCCAGCAGACCAGGGACCGTGGACACTGAAGCTTTCTTT | CASRPGTVDTEAFF
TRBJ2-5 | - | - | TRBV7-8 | TGTGCCAGCAGCCTTATTTCGACAGCAAAAAGGGGAGAGACCCAGTACTTC | CASSLISTAKRGETQYF
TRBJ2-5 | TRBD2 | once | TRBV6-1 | TGTGCAGCGGGAGCGGGGCAAGAGACCCAGTACTTC | CAAGAGQETQYF
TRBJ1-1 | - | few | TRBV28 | TGTGCCAGCAGTGTCCACCGGACACCGAACACTGAAGCTTTCTTT | CASSVHRTPNTEAFF
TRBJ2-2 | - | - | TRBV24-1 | TGTGCCACCAGCCCCACCTCCGGAAACAGGCTCGCCGGGGAGCTGTTTTTT | CATSPTSGNRLAGELFF
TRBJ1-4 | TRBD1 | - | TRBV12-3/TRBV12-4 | TGTGCCAGCACCCTCGACAGGGGGCGAAATGAAAAACTGTTTTTT | CASTLDRGRNEKLFF
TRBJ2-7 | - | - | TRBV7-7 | TGTGCCACTATAGGAGAAACAACCTACGAGCAGTACTTC | CATIGETTYEQYF
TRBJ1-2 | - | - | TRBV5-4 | TGTGCCAGCAGCACAACGCTTCACTCCGGAGGCTACACCTTC | CASSTTLHSGGYTF
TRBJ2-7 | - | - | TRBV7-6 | TGTGCCAGCAGCAAAGAGCCCCAGGTTTCGGGCGAGCAGTACTTC | CASSKEPQVSGEQYF
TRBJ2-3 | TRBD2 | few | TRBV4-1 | TGCGCCAGCAGCTACCTTGAAAGCGGGGTTAGCACAGATACGCAGTATTTT | CASSYLESGVSTDTQYF
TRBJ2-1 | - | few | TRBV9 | TGTGCCAGCAGCGTAGCAGGGGCCTATGAGCAGTTCTTC | CASSVAGAYEQFF
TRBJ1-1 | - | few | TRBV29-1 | TGCAGCGTTGAAGATTCAGGGTTCGCTTTCTTT | CSVEDSGFAFF
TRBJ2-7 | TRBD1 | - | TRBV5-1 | TGCGCCAGCAGCCCGGGGACAGTGGCCAACTACGAGCAGTACTTC | CASSPGTVANYEQYF
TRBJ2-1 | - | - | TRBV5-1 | TGCGCCAGCAGCTCTGGACCAAGGCTTGAGCAGTTCTTC | CASSSGPRLEQFF
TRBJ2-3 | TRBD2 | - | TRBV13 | TGTGCCAGCAGCTTAAACGGCGCGGGGGGCCCCACAGATACGCAGTATTTT | CASSLNGAGGPTDTQYF
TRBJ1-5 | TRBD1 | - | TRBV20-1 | TGCAGTGCTAGACAGGGGGCGCGACAGCCCCAGCATTTT | CSARQGARQPQHF
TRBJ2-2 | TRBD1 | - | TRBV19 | TGTGCCAGTAGTATTGGGGACAGGGGTTATGCCGGGGAGCTGTTTTTT | CASSIGDRGYAGELFF
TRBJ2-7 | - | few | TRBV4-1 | TGCGCCAGCAGCCACAATGGGGACTTCGAATACGGCGAGCAGTACTTC | CASSHNGDFEYGEQYF
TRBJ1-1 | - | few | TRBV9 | TGTGCCAGCAGCGCCCGACAGAGTGAGAACACTGAAGCTTTCTTT | CASSARQSENTEAFF
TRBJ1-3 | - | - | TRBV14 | TGTGCCAGCAGCCAAACCTGGGGACCCCTAGGAAACACCATATATTTT | CASSQTWGPLGNTIYF
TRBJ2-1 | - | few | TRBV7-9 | TGTGCCAGCAGCTTACGGACTTTCGCGGGTGAGCAGTTCTTC | CASSLRTFAGEQFF
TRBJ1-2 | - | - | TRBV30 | TGTGCCTGGAGTCCCGACAAGCATGGCTACACCTTC | CAWSPDKHGYTF
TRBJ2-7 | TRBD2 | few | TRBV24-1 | TGTGCCACCAGTGATTTTAAACCGGGACTAGCGGGAACTATCTACGAGCAGTACTTC | CATSDFKPGLAGTIYEQYF
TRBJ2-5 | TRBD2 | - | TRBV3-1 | TGTGCCAGCAGCCACTCCGGACTAGCTGTCTGGGAGACCCAGTACTTC | CASSHSGLAVWETQYF